A single sample gave rise to the 18 T cell receptor beta chains below, sequenced in a study of blood T cell repertoires in COVID-19 (dated by TCRdb to about 2020). To prepare the library, the immunoSEQ multiplex PCR assay was applied. The clones in this table, taken by TCRdb from immuneACCESS, are in-frame only. Not every clone is retained; where verified, under half of the shortfall comes from an unresolved V gene, and the cause of the rest is unknown. The sample table shows some 120,000 clones, and 82% are seen once. The ten largest clones add up to roughly 8.2% of the sample. Sequencing used peripheral blood. These receptors came from a man aged 70-80 years with acute or convalescent COVID-19.

This clone was counted only a few times. J is TRBJ1-1 and V is TRBV28, with 8 bases identical to TRBD1. The CDR3 runs to 13 residues. Germline V CDR1 and CDR2: MDHEN, SYDVKM. V lost 6 bases, J lost 6 bases, and 6 bases stayed unmatched. The CDR3 nucleotides are TGTGCCAGCAGCCTGGACAGGGCAGCTGAAGCTTTCTTT. Translated: CASSLDRAAEAFF.

This clone was observed once. This rearrangement joins TRBV24-1 to TRBJ2-2, with 7 bases identical to TRBD1. CDR3 length equals 16 residues. Germline loops: CDR1 KGHDR, CDR2 SFDVKD. V lost 3 bases and J lost 1; bases outside the gene matches: 4. CDR3 sequence reads: CATSDARTGNTGELFF. The CDR3 DNA is TGTGCCACCAGTGATGCCCGGACAGGGAACACCGGGGAGCTGTTTTTT.

The chain combines TRBV10-3 with TRBJ1-4; TRBD1 might be the D (5 bases). The V gene's germline CDR1 is ENHRY and CDR2 SYGVKD. V lost 6 bases and J lost 4, with 9 bases in between. The CDR3 totals 13 residues. The CDR3 DNA reads as TGTGCCATCAGCCGGGACTATAATGAAAAACTGTTTTTT. Amino acid sequence: CAISRDYNEKLFF.

The chain carries TRBV2 and TRBJ1-3; no definite D call. Looked up from germline, CDR1 is SNHLY and CDR2 is FYNNEI. This CDR3 is 14 amino acids long. Trimming removed 6 bases at V and 8 bases at J, with 17 bases between. CDR3 sequence (DNA): TGTGCCAGCAGAGAGACATTTATGGCAGACACCATATATTTT. This gives the protein CASRETFMADTIYF.

The gene calls are TRBV5-4 and TRBJ2-2, with TRBD2 identical over 8 bases. This CDR3 is built from 14 residues. Looked up from germline, CDR1 is SGHNT and CDR2 is YYREEE (reference sequence). The ends lost 4 bases at V and 7 bases at J; junction bases unmatched: 6. This chain's CDR3 is CASSLWTSIGELFF. The DNA of the CDR3 is TGTGCCAGCAGCCTATGGACTAGCATCGGGGAGCTGTTTTTT. The entire variable domain, with the rest obtained from reference TRBV5-4 and TRBJ2-2, is as follows: ETGVTQSPTHLIKTRGQQVTLRCSSQSGHNTVSWYQQALGQGPQFIFQYYREEENGRGNFPPRFSGLQFPNYSSELNVNALELDDSALYLCASSLWTSIGELFFGEGSRLTVL.

To note about this clone: Other DNA sequences in this specimen translate into the identical CDR3. The chain links TRBV30 to TRBJ2-7; a possible D gene is TRBD2 (5 bases). Germline V gene lookup returns CDR1 GTSNPN and CDR2 SVGIG (reference sequence). The germline V and J ends were trimmed by 0 bases and 4 bases, with 7 bases remaining between them. This CDR3 is 12 amino acids long. The CDR3 region is CAWSVSGYEQYF. DNA for the CDR3: TGTGCCTGGAGTGTTTCGGGATACGAGCAGTACTTC.

CDR3 in DNA: TGTGCCAGCAGTTACCATAGCAATCAGCCCCAGCATTTT. This encodes CASSYHSNQPQHF. V and J are TRBV6-6 and TRBJ1-5, with D hard to call. The CDR3 covers 13 residues. Germline V lookup: CDR1 MNHNY, CDR2 SVGAGI (reference sequence). V was shortened by 2 bases and J by 0 bases, with 2 bases between the two germline ends.

The gene calls are TRBV6-1 and TRBJ2-7, with 10 bases identical to TRBD2. The V gene's germline CDR1 is MNHNS and CDR2 SASEGT. Germline trimming cut 2 bases from V and 2 bases from J; bases unmatched to any gene: 3. The CDR3 runs 15 residues. The CDR3 loop reads CASSELAGGPYEQYF. In DNA form, the CDR3 reads TGTGCCAGCAGTGAATTAGCGGGGGGTCCCTACGAGCAGTACTTC.

The rearrangement joins TRBV7-2 to TRBJ2-6, with D possibly being TRBD2 (5 bases). V was clipped by 4 bases and J by 0 bases, with 10 bases between them. There are 16 residues in the CDR3. The germline V gene has CDR1 SGHTA and CDR2 FQGNSA. CDR3 in amino acids: CASSSGLSSGANVLTF. In nucleotides, the CDR3 is TGTGCCAGCAGCTCCGGACTGAGCTCTGGGGCCAACGTCCTGACTTTC.

The genes are TRBV19 and TRBJ1-3; D gene ambiguous. The length of the CDR3 is 16 residues. Trimming removed 4 bases from V and 0 bases from J, with 13 bases in between. From germline, CDR1 is LNHDA and CDR2 SQIVND (reference sequence). The CDR3 sequence is CASSTLRSLSGNTIYF. The CDR3 DNA sequence: TGTGCCAGTAGTACCCTCCGGAGCCTCTCTGGAAACACCATATATTTT.

This chain connects TRBV5-1 to TRBJ2-5, with D tentatively TRBD1 (5 bases). The germline V gene encodes CDR1 SGHRS and CDR2 YFSETQ. Trimming pared 4 bases from V and 3 bases from J, leaving 19 bases between. CDR3 length: 16 residues. The CDR3 nucleotides are TGCGCCAGCAGCCGCGGATCAGGTTGGGGCGAAGAGACCCAGTACTTC. Translated, it gives CASSRGSGWGEETQYF.

V gene TRBV29-1 combines with J gene TRBJ1-1; 7 bases map to TRBD1. Per germline, CDR1 SQVTM and CDR2 ANQGSEA. This CDR3 contains 13 residues. With V trimmed by 3 bases and J by 1 base, 2 bases remained unmatched. CDR3 sequence (DNA): TGCAGCGTTGAGCGACAGGGGAACACTGAAGCTTTCTTT. Encoded protein: CSVERQGNTEAFF.

This clone showed up just a few times. The V call is TRBV28, the J call TRBJ1-5, with D possibly matching TRBD1 (5 bases). The CDR3 has 12 residues. Germline CDR1 is MDHEN and CDR2 is SYDVKM. V lost 6 bases and J lost 6, with 9 bases in between. CDR3 region: CASRGGFQPQHF. CDR3 DNA: TGTGCCAGCAGGGGGGGGTTTCAGCCCCAGCATTTT.

The rearrangement links TRBV19 to TRBJ2-2, with 9 bases that match TRBD2. Unmatched junction bases numbered 9, after V lost 1 base and J lost 6 bases. This CDR3 has 17 amino acids. In germline, CDR1 is LNHDA, CDR2 SQIVND (reference sequence). CDR3 loop: CASSIGFRGLASGELFF. The CDR3 DNA reads as TGTGCCAGTAGTATAGGTTTTCGAGGACTAGCGTCCGGGGAGCTGTTTTTT.

This clone has a single count. This chain connects TRBV3-1 (or the pseudogene TRBV3-2) to TRBJ2-3, with TRBD2 as a possible D gene (6 bases). The CDR3 has 16 amino acids. Germline assignment: CDR1 LGHDT and CDR2 YNNKEL (reference sequence). Trimming stripped 4 bases from V and 2 bases from J, with 16 bases between. The CDR3 region is CASSLSVGGSTDTQYF. The CDR3 nucleotides read TGTGCCAGCAGCCTATCAGTGGGGGGATCCACAGATACGCAGTATTTT.

The sample holds a few counts of this clone. The rearrangement uses TRBV6-4 and TRBJ1-5; D is undetermined. Per the germline V gene, CDR1 is MRHNA and CDR2 is SNTAGT. Trimming pared 3 bases from V and 6 bases from J, leaving 12 bases between. The CDR3 is 14 amino acids. The CDR3 DNA reads as TGTGCCAGCAGTGAATATCCGGGAAGTCAGCCCCAGCATTTT. Amino acids: CASSEYPGSQPQHF.

This clone was detected a few times. The chain couples TRBV19 to TRBJ1-3; 8 nucleotides agree with TRBD1. V lost 7 bases, J lost 4 bases, and 9 bases stayed unmatched. CDR3 length equals 15 residues. Per germline, CDR1 LNHDA and CDR2 SQIVND (reference sequence). The CDR3 bases are TGTGCCAGTACCCCGGACAGGGCGGGCGGAAACACCATATATTTT. Its translation: CASTPDRAGGNTIYF.

Of note for this clone: An end of the junction differs from the germline gene, which may be a read error. The CDR3 loop reads CASSEVTPSPLHF. CDR3 DNA: TGTGCCAGCAGCGAAGTGACTCCTTCACCCCTCCACTTT. V usage is TRBV2 and J usage is TRBJ1-6; D call uncertain. Germline V gene lookup returns CDR1 SNHLY and CDR2 FYNNEI. The CDR3 is made up of 13 amino acids.